The 20 T cell receptor beta chains presented below share a single source sample, sequenced in a study of early T cells in non-severe SARS-CoV-2 infection. TCRdb re-called the 5' RACE reads with MiXCR, one entry per CDR3 protein. The table includes approximately 30,000 distinct CDR3 sequences, 4.7% detected once. The sequenced sample consisted of whole blood. The receptors originated from an adult who was a healthcare worker with PCR-confirmed SARS-CoV-2 infection or an uninfected control (not recorded which).

This clonotype turned up a few times. The chain couples TRBV6-4 to TRBJ2-3; 10 bases match TRBD2. Losses at the gene ends were 6 bases for V and 5 bases for J; bases not matched to a gene: 5. CDR1 and CDR2 (germline): MRHNA, SNTAGT. The length of the CDR3 is 14 residues. In nucleotides, the CDR3 is TGTGCCAGCAGCCCAGCGGGGGGGCAAGATACGCAGTATTTT. It translates to CASSPAGGQDTQYF.

This clonotype was detected only a few times. The V call is TRBV5-1, the J call TRBJ2-7, with 9 bases lining up with TRBD2. The CDR3 runs 18 residues. V trimming: 0 bases; J trimming: 1 base; junction bases outside the gene matches: 11. In germline, CDR1 is SGHRS, CDR2 YFSETQ. CDR3 DNA: TGCGCCAGCAGCTTGGATTCCCAGCGGGGGGCTGGATCCTACGAGCAGTACTTC. It translates to CASSLDSQRGAGSYEQYF.

This clonotype was seen at least ten times. This sequence joins TRBV4-1 and TRBJ2-3, with 12 positions matching TRBD2. This CDR3 is 17 amino acids long. Trimming removed 5 bases from V and 3 bases from J; junction bases left unmatched: 9. Germline V CDR1 and CDR2: MGHRA, YSYEKL. CDR3 protein: CASSFRLAGVETDTQYF. CDR3 in DNA: TGCGCCAGCAGCTTTCGACTAGCGGGGGTTGAGACAGATACGCAGTATTTT.

This clonotype showed up just a few times. J is TRBJ1-6 and V is TRBV11-2; D may be TRBD1 (5 bases). The CDR3 extends over 16 amino acids. Germline CDR1 SGHAT, CDR2 FQNNGV. The V end lost 4 bases, the J end lost 4 bases, and 14 bases lay between the germline ends. The CDR3 DNA is TGTGCCAGCAGCTCCCAGGGCGCGGGATATAATTCACCCCTCCACTTT. This codes for CASSSQGAGYNSPLHF. Variable domain in full (rest from reference TRBV11-2 and TRBJ1-6): EAGVAQSPRYKIIEKRQSVAFWCNPISGHATLYWYQQILGQGPKLLIQFQNNGVVDDSQLPKDRFSAERLKGVDSTLKIQPAKLEDSAVYLCASSSQGAGYNSPLHFGNGTRLTVT.

In its sample, this clonotype was seen many times. The chain couples TRBV14 to TRBJ2-1, with 10 bases aligning to TRBD2. Germline loops: CDR1 SGHDN, CDR2 FVKESK. Germline trimming cut 3 bases from V and 8 bases from J; bases unmatched to any gene: 10. CDR3 length equals 16 residues. In DNA, the CDR3 is TGTGCCAGCAGCCAGCCGGGACTAGCGCCATGGGATGAGCAGTTCTTC. Protein product: CASSQPGLAPWDEQFF.

In its sample, this clonotype was seen many times. This chain joins TRBV28 and TRBJ1-2; TRBD1 might be the D (5 bases). Germline V gene lookup returns CDR1 MDHEN and CDR2 SYDVKM. V dropped 3 bases and J dropped 2 bases, with 7 bases sitting between them. The CDR3 totals 13 residues. CDR3 in DNA: TGTGCCAGCAGTTTTGGGGGAAACTATGGCTACACCTTC. It codes for CASSFGGNYGYTF.

This clonotype was found many times. This chain joins TRBV5-8 and TRBJ1-4, with 9 bases that match TRBD1. This CDR3 is built from 15 residues. Unmatched junction bases numbered 6, after V lost 1 base and J lost 8 bases. The V gene's germline CDR1 is SGHTS and CDR2 YDEGEE. CDR3 bases: TGTGCCAGCAGCTTGACGGACAGGGGCTGGGAAAAACTGTTTTTT. This translates into CASSLTDRGWEKLFF.

This clonotype was seen at least ten times. The chain employs TRBV7-6 and TRBJ2-1; 15 bases align to TRBD2. The CDR3 extends over 16 amino acids. After removal of 5 bases from V and 7 bases from J, the junction contained 6 bases not matched to a gene. Germline CDR1 and CDR2: SGHVS and FNYEAQ. The CDR3 nucleotides read TGTGCCAGCAGCAGGACTAGCGGGGGGGCCCGGAATGAGCAGTTCTTC. Protein product: CASSRTSGGARNEQFF.

The chain carries TRBV6-4 and TRBJ2-3, with 8 bases fitting TRBD2. Germline CDR1 and CDR2: MRHNA and SNTAGT. V lost 5 bases and J lost 0; bases outside the gene matches: 4. The CDR3 sequence is 15 residues long. The CDR3 nucleotides read TGTGCCAGCAGTCCCAGCGGGGGTAGCACAGATACGCAGTATTTT. Protein product: CASSPSGGSTDTQYF.

This clonotype was seen ten or more times. V and J are TRBV7-6 and TRBJ2-7; TRBD2 agrees at 7 bases. The V gene end was trimmed by 5 bases and the J gene end by 6 bases; junction bases not matched to a gene: 19. This CDR3 has 17 amino acids. Germline CDR1 is SGHVS and CDR2 is FNYEAQ. The CDR3 nucleotides are TGTGCCAGCAGCCCCCAAGCGGGGTTGGGCAGGTTGTCCGAGCAGTACTTC. Amino acids: CASSPQAGLGRLSEQYF.

The sample holds many counts of this clonotype. V and J are TRBV25-1 and TRBJ1-2; D gene uncertain. The CDR3 runs 13 residues. CDR1 MGHDK and CDR2 SYGVNS come from the germline V gene. V was trimmed by 6 bases and J by 0 bases, leaving 8 bases between them. The CDR3: CASSLGTNYGYTF. The CDR3 region has the DNA TGTGCCAGCAGCCTAGGGACTAACTATGGCTACACCTTC.

As regards this clonotype: A much larger clone lies a single base off, so this may be a read error. The chain employs TRBV7-9 and TRBJ2-7; perhaps TRBD2 as D (6 bases). CDR1 is SEHNR and CDR2 is FQNEAQ in the germline V gene (reference sequence). V was pared by 1 base and J by 6 bases, with 25 bases between. This CDR3 is 18 amino acids long. CDR3 protein: CASSLGFLGGSVMGEQYF. CDR3 DNA: TGTGCCAGCAGCTTAGGCTTCCTGGGGGGATCAGTCATGGGCGAGCAGTACTTC.

This clonotype was found many times. The V call is TRBV15, the J call TRBJ2-7; 8 nucleotides line up with TRBD1. Germline V CDR1 and CDR2: LNHNV, YYDKDF (reference sequence). The V gene end was trimmed by 3 bases and the J gene end by 7 bases; junction bases not matched to a gene: 2. CDR3 size: 12 residues. In nucleotides, the CDR3 is TGTGCCACCAGCAGCGACAGGGGAGAGCAGTACTTC. As protein: CATSSDRGEQYF.

This clonotype has only a few counts. The rearrangement uses TRBV20-1 and TRBJ2-3; 14 bases are a match to TRBD2. Germline assignment: CDR1 DFQATT and CDR2 SNEGSKA (reference sequence). V was clipped by 0 bases and J by 4 bases; unmatched bases: 9. The CDR3 is 18 amino acids. CDR3 coding DNA: TGCAGTGCTAGAGATCCGACTAGCGGGGGGGCAGCAGCAGATACGCAGTATTTT. Its translation is CSARDPTSGGAAADTQYF.

The chain employs TRBV11-2 and TRBJ2-3, with D possibly matching TRBD1 (5 bases). Looked up from germline, CDR1 is SGHAT and CDR2 is FQNNGV. The CDR3 extends over 13 amino acids. Trimming removed 7 bases from V and 5 bases from J, with 13 bases in between. The CDR3 DNA follows: TGTGCCAGCAACCTCCTAGGGGTAGATACGCAGTATTTT. Its translation is CASNLLGVDTQYF. Filled out from reference TRBV11-2 and TRBJ2-3, the complete variable domain reads EAGVAQSPRYKIIEKRQSVAFWCNPISGHATLYWYQQILGQGPKLLIQFQNNGVVDDSQLPKDRFSAERLKGVDSTLKIQPAKLEDSAVYLCASNLLGVDTQYFGPGTRLTVL.

In its sample, this clonotype was seen many times. The V gene is TRBV12-3 or TRBV12-4, the J gene TRBJ2-1; 9 bases align to TRBD2. J lost 4 bases, V lost 8 bases, and 3 bases had no gene match. This CDR3 region has 13 residues. CDR3 sequence: CASWRGGYNEQFF. The CDR3, as DNA: TGTGCCAGCTGGCGGGGGGGGTACAATGAGCAGTTCTTC.

This clonotype has ten or more counts. The chain combines TRBV20-1 with TRBJ2-3; TRBD2 matches at 8 bases. The CDR3 is 15 amino acids. Germline V CDR1 and CDR2: DFQATT, SNEGSKA (reference sequence). V lost 0 bases, J lost 2 bases, and 4 bases stayed unmatched. The CDR3 DNA sequence: TGCAGTGCTAGAGAAGCGGGGGCTCCCACAGATACGCAGTATTTT. Protein: CSAREAGAPTDTQYF.

J is TRBJ2-3 and V is TRBV7-2; TRBD2 matches at 13 bases. J was trimmed by 6 bases and V by 4 bases; bases with no gene match: 7. CDR1 SGHTA and CDR2 FQGNSA come from the germline V gene. The CDR3 length is 16 residues. CDR3 loop: CASSSRGTSGVDTQYF. The CDR3 DNA sequence: TGTGCCAGCAGCTCGCGAGGGACTAGCGGGGTGGATACGCAGTATTTT. The full variable domain, in which reference TRBV7-2 and TRBJ2-3 provide the parts outside the CDR3, is GAGVSQSPSNKVTEKGKDVELRCDPISGHTALYWYRQSLGQGLEFLIYFQGNSAPDKSGLPSDRFSAERTGGSVSTLTIQRTQQEDSAVYLCASSSRGTSGVDTQYFGPGTRLTVL.

This clonotype was counted many times. This sequence joins TRBV7-2 and TRBJ1-1, with 10 bases lining up with TRBD1. In germline, CDR1 is SGHTA, CDR2 FQGNSA. V was pared by 10 bases and J by 3 bases, with 14 bases of the junction left unmatched. There are 16 residues in the CDR3. CDR3 coding DNA: TGTGCCACCCGCCGACAGGGGGCGGCCCGGGACACTGAAGCTTTCTTT. Protein product: CATRRQGAARDTEAFF.

At least ten counts were recorded for this clonotype. The chain has TRBV20-1 and TRBJ2-1; a possible D gene is TRBD2 (5 bases). The ends were cut back, 0 bases at V and 4 bases at J, with 13 bases in the middle. Per the germline V gene, CDR1 is DFQATT and CDR2 is SNEGSKA (reference sequence). The CDR3 contains 15 residues. CDR3 DNA sequence: TGCAGTGCTAGAGATCTATCACTAGAGTACAATGAGCAGTTCTTC. It encodes CSARDLSLEYNEQFF.